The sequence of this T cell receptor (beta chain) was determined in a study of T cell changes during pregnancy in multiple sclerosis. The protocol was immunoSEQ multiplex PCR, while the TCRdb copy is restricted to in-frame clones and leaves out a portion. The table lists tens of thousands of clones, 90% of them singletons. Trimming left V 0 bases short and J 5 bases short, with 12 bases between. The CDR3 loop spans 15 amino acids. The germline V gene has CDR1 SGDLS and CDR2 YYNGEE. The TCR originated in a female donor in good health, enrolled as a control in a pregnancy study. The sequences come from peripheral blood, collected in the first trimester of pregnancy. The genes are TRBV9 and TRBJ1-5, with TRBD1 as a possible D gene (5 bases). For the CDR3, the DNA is TGTGCCAGCAGCGTAGGGGGGAGGGGTGATCAGCCCCAGCATTTT. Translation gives CASSVGGRGDQPQHF.